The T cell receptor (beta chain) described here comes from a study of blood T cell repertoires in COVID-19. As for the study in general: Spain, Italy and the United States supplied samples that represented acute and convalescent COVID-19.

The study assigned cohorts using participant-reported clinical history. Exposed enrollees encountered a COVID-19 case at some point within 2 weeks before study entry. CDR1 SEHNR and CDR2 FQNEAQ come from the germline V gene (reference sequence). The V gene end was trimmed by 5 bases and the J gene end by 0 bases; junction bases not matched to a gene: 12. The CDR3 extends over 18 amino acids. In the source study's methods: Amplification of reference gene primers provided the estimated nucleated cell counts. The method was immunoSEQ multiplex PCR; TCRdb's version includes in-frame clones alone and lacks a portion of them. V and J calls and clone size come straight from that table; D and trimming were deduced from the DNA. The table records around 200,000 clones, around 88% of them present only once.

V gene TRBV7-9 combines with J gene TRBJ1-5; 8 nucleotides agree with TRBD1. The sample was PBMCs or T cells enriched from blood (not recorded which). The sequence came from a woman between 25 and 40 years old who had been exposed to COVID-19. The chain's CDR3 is CASSLYQGAIYSNQPQHF. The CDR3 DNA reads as TGTGCCAGCAGCCTATATCAGGGGGCTATCTATAGCAATCAGCCCCAGCATTTT.